These T cell receptor beta chains were read from a single sample in a study of Graves' ophthalmopathy and Graves' hyperthyroidism. MiXCR, run by TCRdb on the multiplex PCR reads, gives a single entry per CDR3 protein. Of a few hundred thousand distinct CDR3 sequences detected, approximately 35% appear once; the ten largest clones hold around 4%. The sequenced sample was peripheral blood or thyroid tissue (not recorded which). The receptors derive from an adult man with Graves' hyperthyroidism. The CDR3 runs from the conserved cysteine through the conserved F or W. A D gene is named only where the DNA matches it firmly. Size is omitted from some rows. Given values are once, few, many or a class for expanded clones.

>TRBJ2-2|NA|few|TRBV12-3/TRBV12-4
TGTGCCAGCAGTCGAGGGGGGACTACGGGCGGGGAGCTGTTTTTT
CASSRGGTTGGELFF
>TRBJ2-5|NA|NA|TRBV24-1
TGTGCCACCAGTGATGCGCAATTGGAGACCCAGTACTTC
CATSDAQLETQYF
>TRBJ2-5|TRBD2|few|TRBV27
TGTGCCAGCAGACGCTCTCGGGGAGGGCCGGAGACCCAGTACTTC
CASRRSRGGPETQYF
>TRBJ2-2|NA|many|TRBV12-5
TGTGCTAGTGTTGGCCGTGGGGATACCGGGGAGCTGTTTTTT
CASVGRGDTGELFF
>TRBJ2-7|NA|NA|TRBV7-8
TGTGCCAGCAGCTTAGTTGGCAGGGGCAGGGTAAACGAGCAGTACTTC
CASSLVGRGRVNEQYF
>TRBJ2-7|NA|NA|TRBV9
TGTGCCTGCAGCGTAGGGCAGGGCAACTACGAGCAGTACTTC
CACSVGQGNYEQYF
>TRBJ1-5|NA|many|TRBV7-9
TGCGCCAGCAGCTTAGGGGGGCAGGGCAATCAGCCCCAGCATTTT
CASSLGGQGNQPQHF
>TRBJ2-7|TRBD2|NA|TRBV10-3
TGTGCCATCAGCAGATTAGCGGGACTCTCCTACGAGCAGTACTTC
CAISRLAGLSYEQYF
>TRBJ1-1|TRBD1|NA|TRBV29-1
TGCAGCCGTTGGACAGGGGGAACTGAAGCTTTCTTT
CSRWTGGTEAFF
>TRBJ1-2|NA|NA|TRBV30
TGTGCCTGGGCGGACCTGGCGGGGGGCTACACCTTC
CAWADLAGGYTF
>TRBJ1-6|NA|once|TRBV7-3
TGTGCCAGCAGCGGCCGACTAGCGGGGGCTGGATCACCCCTCCACTTT
CASSGRLAGAGSPLHF
>TRBJ1-1|TRBD1|NA|TRBV2
TGTGCCAGCAGTGAAGCGCGGGGACAGGGTAAGAACACTGAAGCTTTCTTT
CASSEARGQGKNTEAFF
>TRBJ1-4|NA|few|TRBV4-1
TGCGCCAGCAGCCTCTCGCCGAGGGCGGTTAATGAAAAACTGTTTTTT
CASSLSPRAVNEKLFF
>TRBJ2-7|NA|NA|TRBV20-1
TGCAGTGCCAGCAGTTACGACAGAGCCTACGAGCAGTACTTC
CSASSYDRAYEQYF